This entry concerns a single TCR beta chain. The record originates from a study of T cells in Graves' hyperthyroidism and ophthalmopathy. Amplification targeted TCR beta CDR3 regions from RNA transcripts. Primed by the HTBI set, a first-round RT-PCR was run on the TCR CDR3. TCRdb analysed the multiplex PCR reads with MiXCR anew, one entry per CDR3 protein. The data contain some 500,000 distinct CDR3 sequences, 14% of them singletons. The CDR3 sequence is 16 residues long. Germline V lookup: CDR1 SGHDN, CDR2 FVKESK. J gave up 2 bases and V 1 base, and 5 bases lay outside the gene matches. Absent ophthalmopathy progression within 18 months defined stable Graves' hyperthyroidism. Patients were excluded for uncontrolled infection, other autoimmune disease, pregnancy or lactation. The authors took PBMCs from 8.5 to 10 ml fresh peripheral blood.

The clonotype comes from a woman between 18 and 29 years old with Graves' hyperthyroidism. The gene calls are TRBV14 and TRBJ2-1, with 7 bases aligning to TRBD2. The specimen was blood. The CDR3 DNA is TGTGCCAGCAGCCAAGTTCCTAGCGGCACCTACAATGAGCAGTTCTTC. It yields the protein CASSQVPSGTYNEQFF.